These T cell receptor beta chains were read from a single sample in a study of identifying expanded T cells in peripheral blood. Assay used: immunoSEQ multiplex PCR; TCRdb lists only in-frame clones, some missing. Counted here are around 100,000 clones, around 88% occurring once; the ten biggest clones make up around 14%. Material for sequencing was blood. These TCRs come from a person aged 18-69 years in good health. The CDR3 runs from the conserved cysteine through the conserved F or W. Not every row has a clone size; where given, it reads once, few, many or a size class.

>TRBJ1-3|-|TRBV30
CAWSLDSPSGNTIYF
>TRBJ2-5|-|TRBV27
CASSYRAGVETQYF
>TRBJ1-2|-|TRBV6-1
CASEGGSGYTF
>TRBJ2-3|-|TRBV11-2
CASSLDGRVGTDTQYF
>TRBJ1-2|-|TRBV19
CASSLGGGASVRNGYTF
>TRBJ2-2|-|TRBV4-1
CASSQESPRGELFF
>TRBJ2-7|-|TRBV7-5
CARSPTPLSGDPQGLYEQYF
>TRBJ2-7|-|TRBV7-8
CASSASGGEQYF
>TRBJ1-3|-|TRBV21-1
CASSKGTGGFGNTIYF
>TRBJ2-1|-|TRBV29-1
CSVANVAGGANEQFF
>TRBJ2-1|-|TRBV21-1
CASSNLPLSSYNEQFF
>TRBJ1-5|-|TRBV7-3
CASSLASNQPQHF
>TRBJ1-5|-|TRBV5-6
CASSGGSGQPQHF
>TRBJ2-1|-|TRBV7-2
CASSSWRGGDEQFF
>TRBJ2-7|-|TRBV6-5
CASSRQGPYEQYF
>TRBJ2-3|-|TRBV7-8
CASSPPGLSTDTQYF
>TRBJ2-5|-|TRBV28
CASSFSGLPPWTQYF
>TRBJ1-5|once|TRBV28
CASSLSAPGVGNQPQHF
>TRBJ2-7|-|TRBV6-6
CASTRDPAYPYEQYF
>TRBJ2-2|-|TRBV19
CASRVGRSTGELFF
>TRBJ1-6|-|TRBV4-1
CASSQDLGQVLTSPLHF
>TRBJ1-6|-|TRBV7-9
CASSLDRGNSPLHF
>TRBJ1-5|-|TRBV28
CASSPPGDQPQHF
>TRBJ2-6|-|TRBV7-3
CASSLKGGPPLSGANVLTF
>TRBJ2-3|-|TRBV4-1
CASSQDSPGQGADTQYF
>TRBJ2-1|once|TRBV7-3
CASSIRDSNEQFF
>TRBJ1-5|-|TRBV27
CASSPYRRGDQPQHF
>TRBJ1-1|-|TRBV13
CASSLVTMNTEAFF
>TRBJ2-6|-|TRBV5-1
CASSLSGANVLTF
>TRBJ2-7|-|TRBV25-1
CASSEGGISYEQYF
>TRBJ1-1|-|TRBV29-1
CSVETGVNTEAFF
>TRBJ2-1|-|TRBV28
CASSSPTSGAYNEQFF
>TRBJ1-1|few|TRBV7-6
CASSPRLEMDTEAFF
>TRBJ2-5|-|TRBV4-1
CASSQATYTNKETQYF
>TRBJ2-1|-|TRBV2
CASRLTSGSFNEQFF
>TRBJ2-5|-|TRBV29-1
CSVVSQYGETQYF
>TRBJ2-5|-|TRBV6-6
CASKDRETQYF
>TRBJ1-1|-|TRBV5-5
CASSLGGGTEAFF
>TRBJ2-2|-|TRBV12-5
CASGDGQGDTGELFF